This T cell receptor beta chain is drawn from a study of shared clonotypes between healthy human individuals. Per the germline V gene, CDR1 is SGHAT and CDR2 is FQNNGV. CDR3 size: 12 residues. V lost 5 bases to trimming and J lost 2 bases, with 5 bases between them. Several immunoSEQ plates held equal portions of the genomic DNA taken from each subset. The table came from immunoSEQ multiplex PCR; TCRdb's copy has only in-frame clones and leaves some out. The table shows approximately 2,000,000 clones, with 93% occurring only once. Naivety among CD8 cells was defined by CD45RO negativity and positive CCR7 selection, thereby excluding terminally differentiated effector memory CD45RA+ cells. The donors, all of them Caucasian adults, lived in Nashville, Tennessee.

The specimen sequenced was naive CD8+ T cells from PBMCs. The receptor's source is a man aged 18 to 35 in good health. Some clones in this sample may be carry-over from other donors' samples. V is TRBV11-2 and J is TRBJ2-3; D gene ambiguous. CDR3: CASSQTTDTQYF. DNA of the CDR3: TGTGCCAGCAGCCAGACCACAGATACGCAGTATTTT.